The rows below give T cell receptor beta chains drawn from one sample of a study of cytomegalovirus exposure and HLA in healthy donors. Here immunoSEQ multiplex PCR was the method, and the copy in TCRdb shows in-frame clones only, minus some. The top ten hold approximately 1.8% of the sample, which has under 150,000 clones, roughly 10% seen once. The sample was PBMCs. The receptors come from a male donor in good health and CMV-seronegative. Both conserved end residues are part of each CDR3. D genes are given only for firm matches. Not every row has a clone size; where given, it reads once, few, many or a size class.

J gene	clone size	D gene	V gene	CDR3 protein	CDR3 DNA
TRBJ1-1	.	.	TRBV19	CASSIKTPGQFLTRNTEAFF	TGTGCCAGTAGTATAAAAACCCCCGGACAGTTCCTTACCAGGAACACTGAAGCTTTCTTT
TRBJ2-6	few	.	TRBV5-5	CASSLAGSGANVLTF	TGTGCCAGCAGCTTGGCCGGGTCTGGGGCCAACGTCCTGACTTTC
TRBJ2-3	few	TRBD2	TRBV6-4	CASSEGTSGSPDTQYF	TGTGCCAGCAGTGAGGGGACTAGCGGGAGCCCAGATACGCAGTATTTT
TRBJ2-7	few	.	TRBV4-3	CASSQDKVTSYEQYF	TGCGCCAGCAGCCAAGATAAAGTGACTTCCTACGAGCAGTACTTC
TRBJ2-3	once	TRBD2	TRBV28	CASSLILSGSSRVTQYF	TGTGCCAGCAGTCTTATACTTAGCGGGTCCTCCCGGGTGACGCAGTATTTT
TRBJ1-4	.	.	TRBV4-3	CASSQEGPDVGWGKLFF	TGCGCCAGCAGCCAAGAGGGGCCGGACGTAGGATGGGGAAAACTGTTTTTT
TRBJ2-7	.	.	TRBV4-3	CASSQDQGPYEQYF	TGCGCCAGCAGCCAAGATCAGGGGCCTTACGAGCAGTACTTC
TRBJ2-1	few	TRBD2	TRBV9	CASSVDDLAGGGSYNEQFF	TGTGCCAGCAGCGTAGACGACCTAGCGGGAGGAGGGTCCTACAATGAGCAGTTCTTC
TRBJ1-3	few	.	TRBV4-3	CASSHTSRKGNSGNTIYF	TGCGCCAGCAGCCACACCTCCCGGAAGGGGAACTCTGGAAACACCATATATTTT
TRBJ1-1	.	.	TRBV5-6	CASSLVRGRVTEAFF	TGTGCCAGCAGCTTGGTGCGGGGCCGGGTGACTGAAGCTTTCTTT
TRBJ1-5	.	.	TRBV7-9	CASSLSRNQPQHF	TGTGCCAGCAGCTTATCCCGGAATCAGCCCCAGCATTTT
TRBJ1-1	few	TRBD1	TRBV29-1	CSGGTALTEAFF	TGCAGCGGTGGGACAGCCCTCACTGAGGCTTTCTTT
TRBJ1-1	.	TRBD1	TRBV19	CARPTPPQGAFWTEAFF	TGTGCCAGACCCACACCGCCGCAGGGGGCGTTTTGGACTGAAGCTTTCTTT
TRBJ2-7	few	TRBD1	TRBV6-1	CASSEVGQGYEQYF	TGCGCCAGCAGTGAAGTGGGACAGGGGTACGAGCAGTACTTC
TRBJ1-4	few	.	TRBV28	CASGRGGFNEKLFF	TGTGCCAGCGGGAGGGGGGGATTTAATGAAAAACTGTTTTTT
TRBJ1-2	few	TRBD1	TRBV4-1	CASSQDGQGVGYGYTF	TGCGCCAGCAGCCAAGATGGGCAGGGGGTGGGCTATGGCTACACCTTC
TRBJ1-2	.	.	TRBV6-5	CASSLLPPGSNYGYTF	TGTGCCAGCAGTTTACTACCACCTGGAAGTAACTATGGCTACACCTTC
TRBJ1-2	few	TRBD1	TRBV28	CASSLIPGQAADGYTF	TGTGCCAGCAGCCTTATCCCGGGACAGGCTGCGGATGGCTACACCTTC
TRBJ2-1	few	.	TRBV9	CASSVTELEGVSEQFF	TGTGCCAGCAGCGTAACCGAACTAGAGGGAGTGAGTGAGCAGTTCTTC
TRBJ2-7	few	TRBD2	TRBV7-2	CASHAGTSGRARYEQYF	TGTGCCAGCCACGCCGGGACTAGCGGGCGCGCCCGCTACGAGCAGTACTTC
TRBJ2-6	few	.	TRBV9	CASSVGIGTAPGANVLTF	TGTGCCAGCAGCGTAGGCATCGGGACTGCACCTGGGGCCAACGTCCTGACTTTC
TRBJ1-5	few	TRBD1	TRBV27	CASTKDRDRNQPQHF	TGTGCCAGCACCAAAGACAGGGATCGCAATCAGCCCCAGCATTTT
TRBJ2-5	few	TRBD1	TRBV4-2	CASSQGWGQGGETQYF	TGTGCCAGCAGCCAGGGATGGGGACAGGGTGGGGAGACCCAGTACTTC
TRBJ2-5	few	.	TRBV7-2	CASSLQPGHTQETQYF	TGTGCCAGCAGCTTACAGCCCGGACATACCCAAGAGACCCAGTACTTC
TRBJ2-5	.	.	TRBV11-2	CASSLDQAQETQYF	TGTGCCAGCAGCTTAGATCAAGCACAAGAGACCCAGTACTTC
TRBJ2-5	few	TRBD1	TRBV4-1	CASSHRDRAETQYF	TGCGCCAGCAGCCACCGCGACAGGGCGGAGACCCAGTACTTC
TRBJ1-1	few	.	TRBV11-2	CASSSSRTEAFF	TGTGCCAGCAGCTCCTCTAGGACTGAAGCTTTCTTT
TRBJ1-1	.	.	TRBV4-3	CASSQGPGTMTEAFF	TGCGCCAGCAGCCAAGGCCCGGGAACAATGACTGAAGCTTTCTTT
TRBJ1-5	.	TRBD1	TRBV28	CASSLAGQGARGDQPQHF	TGTGCCAGCAGTTTAGCGGGACAGGGGGCGCGGGGGGATCAGCCCCAGCATTTT
TRBJ2-5	.	TRBD2	TRBV5-5	CASSWAGREQETQYF	TGTGCCAGCAGCTGGGCGGGGAGGGAGCAAGAGACCCAGTACTTC
TRBJ2-1	few	.	TRBV27	CASSLSQGLGEQFF	TGTGCCAGCAGTCTCAGTCAGGGGTTGGGGGAGCAGTTCTTC
TRBJ1-1	.	TRBD1	TRBV5-1	CASSPRQGMNTEAFF	TGCGCCAGCAGCCCTAGACAGGGGATGAACACTGAAGCTTTCTTT
TRBJ2-5	few	.	TRBV25-1	CASGRLDPFYF	TGTGCCAGCGGAAGACTAGACCCCTTTTACTTC
TRBJ1-1	few	.	TRBV29-1	CSGKPGGGVVTEAFF	TGCAGCGGGAAACCTGGGGGGGGCGTAGTCACTGAAGCTTTCTTT
TRBJ1-5	.	TRBD1	TRBV5-6	CASSLFGTGGSNQPQHF	TGTGCCAGCAGCTTGTTTGGGACAGGGGGGAGCAATCAGCCCCAGCATTTT